This entry is about one T cell receptor beta chain. Regarding time point: baseline, week 1 (first vaccination visit). Treatment denoted: pre-vaccination baseline after standard-of-care therapy. Libraries were prepared by immunoSEQ multiplex PCR; TCRdb keeps only in-frame clonotypes and omits some of them. The data show about 38,000 clones, around 80% seen once. The sample is drawn from a study of a mutant IDH1 vaccine in newly diagnosed glioma. On the study more broadly: Treated patients, roughly 62% male and around 40% female, averaged roughly 40 years of age.

The CDR3 spans 14 residues. Trimming pared 3 bases from V and 4 bases from J, leaving 10 bases between. Germline values: CDR1 SEHNR, CDR2 FQNEAQ (reference sequence). The rearrangement uses TRBV7-9 and TRBJ1-5, with D perhaps matching TRBD1 (6 bases). The sample consisted of PBMCs, taken from a glioma patient treated with radiotherapy, temozolomide or both. The origin of this receptor is a man in his forties or fifties with glioma. Some clones in this sample may be carry-over from other donors' samples. The CDR3 DNA follows: TGTGCCAGCAGCTTCGGGACAACTAATCAGCCCCAGCATTTT. The encoded protein is CASSFGTTNQPQHF.